One sample yielded the 20 T cell receptor beta chains listed below, sequenced in a study of regulatory T cells in long-lasting Graves disease. TCR beta libraries were built with iRepertoire HTBI primers and Arm-PCR of CDR3 regions. TCRdb reprocessed the multiplex PCR reads via MiXCR and lists one record per CDR3 protein. The sample holds a few hundred thousand distinct CDR3 sequences, about 18% seen once. Time point defined: newly diagnosed GD, antithyroid drugs for less than 3 months. The TCR library used RNA extracted from PBMCs. The sequencing used peripheral blood mononuclear cells (PBMCs), collected at new diagnosis, from a patient treated with antithyroid drugs. These TCRs come from a female donor with Graves disease.

V gene TRBV25-1 combines with J gene TRBJ2-3, with no clear D. This CDR3 is built from 15 residues. Germline V gene sequence: CDR1 MGHDK, CDR2 SYGVNS. V was cut by 6 bases and J by 0 bases, with 13 bases left in between. DNA of the CDR3: TGTGCCAGCAGCTTGCGGTACACTAGCACAGATACGCAGTATTTT. It encodes CASSLRYTSTDTQYF.

Ten or more counts support this clonotype. J is TRBJ1-1 and V is TRBV6-2 or TRBV6-3; a weak D match, TRBD1 (5 bases). V was clipped by 4 bases and J by 11 bases, with 17 bases between them. There are 13 residues in the CDR3. CDR1 is MNHEY and CDR2 is SVGEGT in the germline V gene. CDR3 region: CASSSPGRGEAFF. The CDR3 DNA follows: TGTGCCAGCAGTTCACCAGGGAGGGGTGAGGCTTTCTTT.

As concerns this clonotype: A junction boundary mismatches the germline segment, possibly from a read error. The rearrangement uses TRBV3-1 and TRBJ1-6; D is possibly TRBD1 (5 bases). Germline-derived CDR1 and CDR2 are LGHDT and YNNKEL (reference sequence). This CDR3 comprises 16 residues. CDR3 protein: CASSRRQPSTNSPLHF. As DNA, the CDR3 is TGTGCCAGCAGCCGGCGACAGCCCAGCACTAATTCACCCCTTCACTTT.

This clonotype showed up many times. The J gene is TRBJ1-1, the V gene TRBV6-1, with D perhaps TRBD1 (5 bases). The CDR3 spans 16 residues. The germline V and J ends were trimmed by 1 base and 8 bases, with 20 bases remaining between them. CDR1 MNHNS and CDR2 SASEGT come from the germline V gene. DNA for the CDR3: TGTGCCAGCAGTGAAGTAGCCGCGGGGGGGTTCCTCGAAGCTTTCTTT. Protein product: CASSEVAAGGFLEAFF.

In this sample, this clonotype turned up a few times. The chain employs TRBV6-2 or TRBV6-3 and TRBJ2-7, with unresolved D. Germline values: CDR1 MNHEY, CDR2 SVGEGT. CDR3 size: 13 residues. The V and J ends lost 2 bases and 3 bases respectively, with 8 bases between them. CDR3 in amino acids: CASSYGLSYEQYF. Written as DNA, the CDR3 is TGTGCCAGCAGTTACGGTTTGAGCTACGAGCAGTACTTC.

This clonotype has ten or more counts. This sequence joins TRBV12-3 or TRBV12-4 and TRBJ1-6; no firm D call. This CDR3 has 15 amino acids. V lost 6 bases, J lost 3 bases, and 12 bases lay in between. The CDR3 DNA sequence: TGTGCCAGCAGCTTCGGGCCACTCTATAATTCACCCCTCCACTTT. It translates to CASSFGPLYNSPLHF.

This clonotype appeared many times. This chain uses TRBV10-3 with TRBJ2-3; tentative D call: TRBD1 (7 bases). Germline V gene sequence: CDR1 ENHRY, CDR2 SYGVKD. CDR3 length: 16 residues. The V and J ends lost 0 bases and 2 bases respectively, with 12 bases between them. DNA for the CDR3: TGTGCCATCAGTGAGTCGGGCAGGGGGGACACAGATACGCAGTATTTT. Protein sequence: CAISESGRGDTDTQYF.

There are many counts of this clonotype. The V and J genes are TRBV12-3 or TRBV12-4 and TRBJ2-7, with D maybe TRBD2 (6 bases). V lost 8 bases, J lost 10 bases, and 24 bases lay in between. The CDR3 is 14 amino acids. The CDR3 sequence is CASLGGPLTGEQYF. The CDR3 DNA is TGTGCCAGCTTGGGGGGACCTCTGACGGGGGAACAGTACTTC.

The sample holds many counts of this clonotype. This rearrangement joins TRBV15 to TRBJ1-6; D remains unclear. The CDR3 spans 14 residues. The V gene lost 1 base and the J gene lost 10 bases, with 11 bases spanning the gap. CDR1 and CDR2 from the germline V gene are LNHNV and YYDKDF (reference sequence). CDR3 loop: CATSRGGFGSPLHF. CDR3 sequence (DNA): TGTGCCACCAGCAGAGGGGGTTTTGGGTCACCCCTCCACTTT.

This clonotype was observed at least ten times. The CDR3 is CASSSGLGEQFF. The CDR3 nucleotides read TGCGCCAGCAGCTCCGGGTTGGGCGAGCAGTTCTTC. The chain has TRBV5-1 and TRBJ2-1; D uncertain. The CDR3 is 12 amino acids. V was pared by 3 bases and J by 10 bases, with 11 bases between. Germline V gives CDR1 SGHRS, CDR2 YFSETQ.

The chain recombines TRBV7-2 with TRBJ2-1; 9 bases match TRBD1. With the DNA end fitting TRBJ2-5 better, the J assignment may be wrong. The CDR3 is made up of 15 amino acids. Germline lookup yields CDR1 SGHTA and CDR2 FQGNSA. The CDR3 region has the DNA TGTGCCAGCATAAAAACCGGGACAGGGCAAGAGACCCAGTACTTC. Translated, it gives CASIKTGTGQETQYF.

The chain is built from TRBV19 and TRBJ2-3, with D possibly being TRBD1 (5 bases). The CDR3 sequence is 15 residues long. Trimming took 3 bases from V and 0 from J, leaving 10 bases between them. In germline, CDR1 is LNHDA, CDR2 SQIVND (reference sequence). The CDR3 DNA reads TGTGCCAGTAGTATTGGGGCAGCTAGCACAGATACGCAGTATTTT. It specifies CASSIGAASTDTQYF.

This clonotype was picked up many times. This may stem from a read error, because a much larger clone lies one nucleotide away. The V call is TRBV7-9, the J call TRBJ2-1; D gene ambiguous. The CDR3 totals 14 residues. The germline CDR1 and CDR2 sequences are SEHNR and FQNEAQ (reference sequence). V was pared by 1 base and J by 0 bases, with 4 bases between. The CDR3 spells CASSLDSSYNEQFF. The CDR3 region has the DNA TGTGCCAGCAGCTTAGACAGCTCCTACAATGAGCAGTTCTTC.

This clonotype was recorded many times. The CDR3 region is CASRRREGSYEQYF. The CDR3 DNA sequence: TGTGCCAGTAGAAGGCGGGAGGGCTCCTACGAGCAGTACTTC. The chain joins TRBV19 to TRBJ2-7; 9 bases are a match to TRBD2. Per the germline V gene, CDR1 is LNHDA and CDR2 is SQIVND (reference sequence). Trimming removed 6 bases from V and 0 bases from J; junction bases left unmatched: 3. The CDR3 length is 14 residues.

This clonotype was recorded many times. The rearrangement links TRBV19 to TRBJ1-1; D is undetermined. With 6 bases removed from V and 4 bases from J, the gap between germline ends came to 15 bases. This CDR3 is 14 amino acids long. The germline V gene has CDR1 LNHDA and CDR2 SQIVND (reference sequence). Written as DNA, the CDR3 is TGTGCCAGTAGAGATGACACGACCGGCACTGAAGCTTTCTTT. Translating gives CASRDDTTGTEAFF.

This clonotype was seen many times. The chain couples TRBV16 to TRBJ1-6; 10 positions match TRBD1. The ends lost 8 bases at V and 8 bases at J; junction bases unmatched: 0. Germline CDR1 KGHSY, CDR2 FQNENV. The CDR3 is made up of 12 amino acids. CDR3 nucleotide sequence: TGTGCCAGCGGACAGGGGGATTCACCCCTCCACTTT. Translating gives CASGQGDSPLHF.

This clonotype has a count of ten or more. The CDR3 here is CASSLLAGVTYNEQFF. Here the CDR3 DNA reads TGCGCCAGCAGCTTACTAGCGGGAGTTACCTACAATGAGCAGTTCTTC. The chain couples TRBV5-1 to TRBJ2-1; TRBD2 matches at 11 bases. This CDR3 has 16 residues. The germline V gene has CDR1 SGHRS and CDR2 YFSETQ. J lost 2 bases, V lost 2 bases, and 3 bases had no gene match.

This sequence joins TRBV7-2 and TRBJ1-5; the match to TRBD1 covers 8 bases. Germline lookup yields CDR1 SGHTA and CDR2 FQGNSA. The J segment lost 2 bases and the V segment lost 6 bases, leaving 6 bases of the junction unmatched. This CDR3 has 15 residues. CDR3: CTSRDGTGGNQPQHF. The CDR3 nucleotides read TGTACCAGCAGAGACGGGACAGGCGGCAATCAGCCCCAGCATTTT.

Details on this clonotype: A far larger clone is off by one base, so a read error is likely. The chain joins TRBV20-1 to TRBJ2-7, with D possibly TRBD2 on 5 matching bases. The CDR3 runs 15 residues. Trimming removed 2 bases at V and 7 bases at J, with 21 bases between. From germline, CDR1 is DFQATT and CDR2 SNEGSKA (reference sequence). CDR3 loop: CSARSSRDFNNEQYF. The CDR3, as DNA: TGCAGTGCTAGATCGTCCCGGGATTTTAACAATGAGCAGTACTTC.

This clonotype was recorded many times. This chain links TRBV24-1 with TRBJ2-3; 7 bases agree with TRBD2. Trimming removed 9 bases from V and 2 bases from J; junction bases left unmatched: 4. This CDR3 has 13 residues. Germline CDR1 is KGHDR and CDR2 is SFDVKD. The CDR3 sequence is CATGRGSTDTQYF. The CDR3 DNA follows: TGTGCCACCGGGAGGGGCTCCACAGATACGCAGTATTTT.